These T cell receptor beta chains were read from a single sample in a study of blood T cells in healthy people across ages. TCRdb called the 5' RACE reads again in MiXCR, with one record for every CDR3 protein. This table has approximately 730,000 distinct CDR3 sequences, 40% to 65% appearing once. Sequencing was carried out using blood. These receptors were collected from an elderly man in good health. Each CDR3 is given with its conserved first and last residue. D genes are given only for firm matches. Size values are once, few and many counts, or a class for expanded clones, and some rows have none.

size	V	J	D	length	CDR3	DNA
few	TRBV20-1	TRBJ1-4	NA	11	CSASTGEKLFF	TGCAGTGCTAGCACCGGGGAAAAACTGTTTTTT
few	TRBV7-2	TRBJ1-2	NA	14	CASSTKRLGPGYTF	TGTGCCAGCAGCACCAAACGGTTGGGTCCAGGCTACACCTTC
NA	TRBV20-1	TRBJ1-6	NA	14	CSARGYRDGSPLHF	TGCAGTGCTAGAGGATACAGAGATGGCTCACCCCTCCACTTT
NA	TRBV7-2	TRBJ2-3	NA	14	CASSSYSNTGTQYF	TGTGCCAGCAGCTCTTACTCGAACACAGGTACGCAGTATTTT
NA	TRBV9	TRBJ1-2	NA	13	CASSVAQGIGYTF	TGTGCCAGCAGCGTAGCACAGGGTATTGGCTACACCTTC
NA	TRBV4-1	TRBJ2-5	TRBD2	15	CASSQGIAGGGTQYF	TGCGCCAGCAGCCAAGGAATTGCGGGAGGGGGGACCCAGTACTTC
NA	TRBV5-1	TRBJ1-1	NA	14	CASSLGAPSTEAFF	TGCGCCAGCAGCTTGGGGGCCCCATCGACTGAAGCTTTCTTT
NA	TRBV6-6	TRBJ2-1	TRBD2	15	CASSYGREANNEQFF	TGTGCCAGCAGTTACGGGCGGGAGGCAAACAATGAGCAGTTCTTC
few	TRBV5-1	TRBJ2-7	TRBD1	13	CASSARQGIEQYF	TGCGCCAGCAGTGCCAGACAGGGGATCGAGCAGTACTTC
NA	TRBV30	TRBJ2-5	NA	15	CAWSVRTGRQETQYF	TGTGCCTGGAGTGTACGAACAGGAAGACAAGAGACCCAGTACTTC
once	TRBV6-6	TRBJ2-7	NA	12	CASSSPGLEQYF	TGTGCCAGCAGTTCCCCTGGGCTCGAGCAGTACTTC
many	TRBV12-3/TRBV12-4	TRBJ2-1	NA	12	CASSLIQSEQFF	TGTGCCAGCAGTTTAATCCAAAGTGAGCAGTTCTTC
NA	TRBV20-1	TRBJ2-7	NA	16	CSATFMDSKASYEQYF	TGCAGTGCTACATTCATGGACTCCAAGGCATCGTACGAGCAGTACTTC
few	TRBV5-8	TRBJ2-5	NA	16	CASSLAFRSGEETQYF	TGTGCCAGCAGCTTGGCTTTTCGTTCCGGGGAAGAGACCCAGTACTTC
NA	TRBV18	TRBJ1-1	NA	14	CASSPTQGVTEAFF	TGTGCCAGCTCACCCACCCAGGGAGTCACTGAAGCTTTCTTT
NA	TRBV27	TRBJ2-7	NA	14	CASREGHRSYEQYF	TGTGCCAGCAGAGAGGGACACCGCTCCTACGAGCAGTACTTC
NA	TRBV29-1	TRBJ2-7	TRBD2	14	CSVRGLAGAYEQYF	TGCAGCGTCCGTGGCCTAGCGGGGGCATACGAGCAGTACTTC
NA	TRBV5-1	TRBJ2-5	NA	14	CASSSGGPRETQYF	TGCGCCAGCAGCTCCGGGGGTCCACGGGAGACCCAGTACTTC
NA	TRBV20-1	TRBJ2-3	NA	14	CSAPRGGVTNTQYF	TGCAGTGCCCCGAGGGGGGGGGTAACAAATACGCAGTATTTT
few	TRBV18	TRBJ1-5	NA	13	CASSMDFNQPQHF	TGTGCCAGCTCAATGGACTTCAATCAGCCCCAGCATTTT
few	TRBV20-1	TRBJ2-7	TRBD2	14	CSADVAGGSNEQYF	TGCAGTGCGGACGTAGCGGGAGGGTCTAACGAGCAGTACTTC
NA	TRBV20-1	TRBJ2-1	TRBD1	14	CSAPDRGLSNEQFF	TGCAGTGCCCCGGACAGGGGACTCAGCAATGAGCAGTTCTTC
NA	TRBV3-1	TRBJ2-7	NA	12	CASSLSSYERYF	TGTGCCAGCAGCCTAAGCTCCTACGAGCGGTACTTC